A selection of T cell receptor beta chains follows, all from one sample in a study of blood T cell repertoires in COVID-19. Only in-frame clones appear in the TCRdb table, and some are missing; sequencing was by immunoSEQ multiplex PCR. The repertoire holds about 250,000 clones, with more than 70% as singletons. Sequences were obtained from peripheral blood. The receptors were sampled from a woman older than 75 with COVID-19, enrolled during active disease. Both conserved end residues are part of each CDR3.

16 TRBV28 CASSRQGASFTNEQFF
16 TRBV9 CASSVAPTSGYNEQFF
13 TRBV18 CASTGQGNTEAFF
13 TRBV28 CASSRGISYGYTF
15 TRBV6-5 CASSIGTSGDNEQFF
14 TRBV6-5 CASSYLGARETQYF
15 TRBV18 CASSETGLTNEKLFF
18 TRBV5-1 CASSLEGGGPSGANVLTF
14 TRBV7-2 CASSYLDRATEAFF
12 TRBV6-6 CATRTGENTIYF
13 TRBV6-5 CASRGTGVKEAFF
16 TRBV5-5 CASSTTGTPNTGELFF
16 TRBV24-1 CATSARGDRGTDTQYF
13 TRBV7-9 CASSPGQGNGYTF
12 TRBV5-1 CASRITQGEAFF
16 TRBV5-5 CASSLAAQALNYGYTF
12 TRBV7-2 CASSFTGFGYTF
17 TRBV19 CASSISGQLFSGNTIYF